Listed here is a single TCR beta chain. Its matching antigen is unknown. Negative isolation was applied to CD8+ and CD4+ T cells, and FACS enrichment was applied to TEMRA cells. The RNA input was roughly 0.45 to 1 ug, and it was reverse transcribed with random hexamers. A single record per CDR3 protein comes from TCRdb applying MiXCR to the immunoSEQ multiplex PCR reads. The sample records around 110,000 distinct CDR3 sequences, 85% to 95% being singletons. The entry originates in a study of CD8 T cells in Susac syndrome. On the study more broadly: There were Susac syndrome patients who were therapy-naive at blood draw, others on corticosteroids, and others on intravenous immunoglobulin alone.

Study conclusions and caveats: The peak of CD8+ clonal expansion in Susac was seen in TEMRA cells and active patients. Detection of Susac-specific public clones gave under 20 in total CD8+ repertoires and about five in CD8+ TEMRA repertoires.

With 8 bases clipped from V and 7 bases from J, the junction kept 13 bases outside the gene matches. CDR1 and CDR2 (germline): MNHEY, SMNVEV (reference sequence). The CDR3 is made up of 14 amino acids. Material for sequencing was CD8+ T cells from PBMCs. This receptor was taken from a human donor with Susac syndrome. V usage is TRBV27 and J usage is TRBJ2-7; 8 bases fit TRBD1. The CDR3 coding sequence is TGTGCCAGCGGACCCGGGACAGGTACGAGGGAGCAGTACTTC. Protein product: CASGPGTGTREQYF.